A single sample gave rise to the 4 T cell receptor beta chains below, sequenced in a study of T cells in Graves' hyperthyroidism and ophthalmopathy. The source material, RNA transcripts, was used to amplify TCR beta CDR3 regions. The TCR CDR3 first-round RT-PCR relied on the HTBI primer set. TCRdb used MiXCR to reprocess the multiplex PCR reads, holding one entry per CDR3 protein. Of nearly 600,000 distinct CDR3 sequences listed, about 14% are singletons. Sequences were obtained from blood. The receptors were gathered from a woman in her late teens or twenties with Graves' ophthalmopathy.

This rearrangement joins TRBV19 to TRBJ2-6; weak D call: TRBD1 (6 bases). The V gene's germline CDR1 is LNHDA and CDR2 SQIVND (reference sequence). V was cut by 4 bases and J by 0 bases, with 25 bases left in between. The CDR3 runs 21 residues. CDR3 bases: TGTGCCAGTAGTACGCCCCGACAGGTCCCGAATCTCCACTCTGGGGCCAACGTCCTGACTTTC. This codes for CASSTPRQVPNLHSGANVLTF.

V is TRBV6-2 or TRBV6-3 and J is TRBJ1-1, with D unresolved. V gave up 0 bases and J gave up 1 base, with 9 bases separating them. Germline V gives CDR1 MNHEY, CDR2 SVGEGT. The CDR3 sequence is 15 residues long. In DNA, the CDR3 is TGTGCCAGCAGTTACTCAGGACGGTCGAACACTGAAGCTTTCTTT. The encoded protein is CASSYSGRSNTEAFF.

This clonotype was seen many times. V gene TRBV28 combines with J gene TRBJ2-5; possibly TRBD2 for D (5 bases). The CDR3 sequence is 13 residues long. CDR1 is MDHEN and CDR2 is SYDVKM in the germline V gene. The germline V and J ends were trimmed by 6 bases and 5 bases, with 13 bases remaining between them. CDR3 in amino acids: CASSTQEVETQYF. DNA of the CDR3: TGTGCCAGCAGCACCCAGGAGGTGGAGACCCAGTACTTC. The whole variable domain, remainder taken from reference TRBV28 and TRBJ2-5, is DVKVTQSSRYLVKRTGEKVFLECVQDMDHENMFWYRQDPGLGLRLIYFSYDVKMKEKGDIPEGYSVSREKKERFSLILESASTNQTSMYLCASSTQEVETQYFGPGTRLLVL.

This clonotype came up many times. The gene calls are TRBV5-8 and TRBJ1-2, with D uncertain. Germline lookup yields CDR1 SGHTS and CDR2 YDEGEE. The CDR3 has 10 amino acids. Trimming stripped 5 bases from V and 5 bases from J, with 4 bases between. CDR3 DNA sequence: TGTGCCAGCAGTCATTATGGCTACACCTTC. Translated: CASSHYGYTF.